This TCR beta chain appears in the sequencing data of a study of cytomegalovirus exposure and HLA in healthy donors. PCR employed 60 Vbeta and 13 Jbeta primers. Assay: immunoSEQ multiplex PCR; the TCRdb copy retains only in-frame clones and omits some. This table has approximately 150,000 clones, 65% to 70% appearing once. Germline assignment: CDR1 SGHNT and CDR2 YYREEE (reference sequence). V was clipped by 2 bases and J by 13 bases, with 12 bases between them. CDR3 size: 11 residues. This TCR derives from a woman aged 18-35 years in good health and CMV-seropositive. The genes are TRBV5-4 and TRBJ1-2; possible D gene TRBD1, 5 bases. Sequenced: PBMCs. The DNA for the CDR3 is TGTGCCAGCAGCTTAGGACATTTCCGCACCTTC. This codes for CASSLGHFRTF.